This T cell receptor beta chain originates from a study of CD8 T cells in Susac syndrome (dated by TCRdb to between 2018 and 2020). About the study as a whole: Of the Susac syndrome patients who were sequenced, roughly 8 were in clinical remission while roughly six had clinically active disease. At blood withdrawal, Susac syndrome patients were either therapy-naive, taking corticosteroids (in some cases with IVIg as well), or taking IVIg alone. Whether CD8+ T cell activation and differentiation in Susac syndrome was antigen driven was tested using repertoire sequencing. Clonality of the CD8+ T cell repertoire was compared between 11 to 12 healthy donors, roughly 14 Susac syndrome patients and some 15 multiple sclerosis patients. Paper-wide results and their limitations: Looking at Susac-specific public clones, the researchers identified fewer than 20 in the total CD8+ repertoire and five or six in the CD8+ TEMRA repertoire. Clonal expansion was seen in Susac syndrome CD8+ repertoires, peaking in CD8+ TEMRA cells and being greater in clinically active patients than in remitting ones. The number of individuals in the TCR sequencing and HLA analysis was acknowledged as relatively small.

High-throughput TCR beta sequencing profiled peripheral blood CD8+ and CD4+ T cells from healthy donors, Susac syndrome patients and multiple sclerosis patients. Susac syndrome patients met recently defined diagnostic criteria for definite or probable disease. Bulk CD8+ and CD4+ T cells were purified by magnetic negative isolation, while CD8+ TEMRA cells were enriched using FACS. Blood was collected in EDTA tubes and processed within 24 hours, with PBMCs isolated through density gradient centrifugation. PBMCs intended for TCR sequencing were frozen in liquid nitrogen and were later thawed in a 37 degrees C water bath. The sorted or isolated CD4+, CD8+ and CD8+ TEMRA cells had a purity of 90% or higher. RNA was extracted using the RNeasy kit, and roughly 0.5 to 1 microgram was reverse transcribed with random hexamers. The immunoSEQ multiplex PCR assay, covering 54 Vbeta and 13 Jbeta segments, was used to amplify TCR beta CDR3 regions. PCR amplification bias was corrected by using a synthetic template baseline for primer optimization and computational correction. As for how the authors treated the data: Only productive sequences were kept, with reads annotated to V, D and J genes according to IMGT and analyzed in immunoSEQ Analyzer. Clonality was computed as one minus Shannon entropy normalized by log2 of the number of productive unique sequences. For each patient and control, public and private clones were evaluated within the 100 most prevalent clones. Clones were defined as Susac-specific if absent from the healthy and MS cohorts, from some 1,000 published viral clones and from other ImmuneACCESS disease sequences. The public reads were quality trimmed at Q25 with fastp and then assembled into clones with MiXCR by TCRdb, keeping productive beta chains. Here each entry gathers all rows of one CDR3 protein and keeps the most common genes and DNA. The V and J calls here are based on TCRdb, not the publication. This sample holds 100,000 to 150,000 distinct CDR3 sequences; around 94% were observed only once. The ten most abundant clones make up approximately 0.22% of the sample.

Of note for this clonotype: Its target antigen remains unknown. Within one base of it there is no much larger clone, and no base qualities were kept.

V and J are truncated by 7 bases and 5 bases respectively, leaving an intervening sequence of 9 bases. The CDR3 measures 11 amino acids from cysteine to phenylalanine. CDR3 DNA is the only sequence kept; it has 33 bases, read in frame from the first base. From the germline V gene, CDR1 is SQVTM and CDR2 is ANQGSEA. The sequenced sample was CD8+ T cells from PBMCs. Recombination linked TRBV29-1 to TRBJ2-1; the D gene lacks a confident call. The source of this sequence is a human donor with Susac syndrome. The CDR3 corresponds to CSARANNEQFF. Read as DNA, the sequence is TGCAGCGCCCGGGCGAACAATGAGCAGTTCTTC.